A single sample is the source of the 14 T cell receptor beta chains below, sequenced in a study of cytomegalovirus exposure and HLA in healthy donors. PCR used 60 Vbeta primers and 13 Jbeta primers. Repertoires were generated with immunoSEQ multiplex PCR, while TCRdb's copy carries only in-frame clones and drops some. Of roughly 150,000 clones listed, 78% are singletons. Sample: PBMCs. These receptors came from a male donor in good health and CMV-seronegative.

As DNA, the CDR3 is TGTGCCAGCAGCTCCCGGGACAGGGTAGTCTACGACGAGCAGTACTTC. Encoded protein: CASSSRDRVVYDEQYF. The genes are TRBV9 and TRBJ2-7; 9 bases are shared with TRBD1. The ends lost 4 bases at V and 5 bases at J; junction bases unmatched: 13. In germline, CDR1 is SGDLS, CDR2 YYNGEE. There are 16 residues in the CDR3.

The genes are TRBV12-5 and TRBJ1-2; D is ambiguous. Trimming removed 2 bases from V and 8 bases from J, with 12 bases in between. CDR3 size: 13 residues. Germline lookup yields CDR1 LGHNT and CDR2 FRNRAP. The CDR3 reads CASGLTLGSGYTF. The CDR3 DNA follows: TGTGCTAGTGGTTTGACTCTGGGGAGCGGCTACACCTTC.

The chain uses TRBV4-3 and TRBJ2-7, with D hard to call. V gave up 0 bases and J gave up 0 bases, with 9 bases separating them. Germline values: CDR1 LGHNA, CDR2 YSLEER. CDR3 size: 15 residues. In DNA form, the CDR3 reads TGCGCCAGCAGCCAAGAACTCCAAAGCTCCTACGAGCAGTACTTC. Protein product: CASSQELQSSYEQYF.

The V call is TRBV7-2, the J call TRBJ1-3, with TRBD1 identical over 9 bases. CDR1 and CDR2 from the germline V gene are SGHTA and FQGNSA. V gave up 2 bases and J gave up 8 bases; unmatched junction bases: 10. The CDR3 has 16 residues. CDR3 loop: CASSLTTGGAGYTIYF. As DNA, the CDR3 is TGTGCCAGCAGCTTAACAACAGGGGGCGCGGGATACACCATATATTTT.

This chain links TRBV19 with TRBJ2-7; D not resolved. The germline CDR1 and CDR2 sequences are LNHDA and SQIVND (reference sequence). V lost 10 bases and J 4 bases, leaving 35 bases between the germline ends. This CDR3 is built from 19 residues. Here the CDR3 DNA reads TGTGCCACTACGAATCCCCTTCGAGCATGCGTTTATATAACTTACGAGCAGTACTTC. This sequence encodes CATTNPLRACVYITYEQYF.

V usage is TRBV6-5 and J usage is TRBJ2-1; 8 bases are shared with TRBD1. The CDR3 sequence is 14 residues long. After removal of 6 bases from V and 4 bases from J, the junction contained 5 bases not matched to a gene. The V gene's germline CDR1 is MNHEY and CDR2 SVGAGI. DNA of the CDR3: TGTGCCAGCAGGGGGACAGGCCTTTACAATGAGCAGTTCTTC. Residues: CASRGTGLYNEQFF.

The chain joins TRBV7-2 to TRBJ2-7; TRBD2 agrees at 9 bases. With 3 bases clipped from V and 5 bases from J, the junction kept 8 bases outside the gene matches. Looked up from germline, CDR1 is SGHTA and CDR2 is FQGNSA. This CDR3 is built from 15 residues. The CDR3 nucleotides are TGTGCCAGCAGCTTTGCGGGAGGGGTTCGCAACGAGCAGTACTTC. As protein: CASSFAGGVRNEQYF.

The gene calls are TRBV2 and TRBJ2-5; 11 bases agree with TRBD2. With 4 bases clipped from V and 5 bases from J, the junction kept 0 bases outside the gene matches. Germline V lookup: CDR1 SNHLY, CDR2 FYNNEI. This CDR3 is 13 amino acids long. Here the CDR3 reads CASSGTSGETQYF. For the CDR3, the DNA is TGTGCCAGCAGTGGGACTAGCGGGGAGACCCAGTACTTC.

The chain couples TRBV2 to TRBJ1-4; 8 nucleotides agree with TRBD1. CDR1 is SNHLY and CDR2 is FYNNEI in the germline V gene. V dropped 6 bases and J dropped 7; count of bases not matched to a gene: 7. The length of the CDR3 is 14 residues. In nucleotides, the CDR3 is TGTGCCAGCAGGGACAGGGTAATGGGTGAAAAACTGTTTTTT. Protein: CASRDRVMGEKLFF.

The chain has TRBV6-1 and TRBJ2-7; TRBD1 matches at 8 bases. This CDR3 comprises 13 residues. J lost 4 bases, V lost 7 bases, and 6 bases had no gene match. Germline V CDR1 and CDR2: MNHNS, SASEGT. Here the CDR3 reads CASKGQERYEQYF. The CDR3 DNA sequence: TGTGCCAGCAAGGGACAGGAGAGATACGAGCAGTACTTC.

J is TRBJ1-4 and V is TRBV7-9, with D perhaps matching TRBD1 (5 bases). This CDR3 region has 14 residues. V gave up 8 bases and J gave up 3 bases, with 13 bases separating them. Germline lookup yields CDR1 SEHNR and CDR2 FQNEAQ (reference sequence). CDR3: CASAQGAANEKLFF. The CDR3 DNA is TGTGCCAGCGCGCAGGGTGCGGCTAATGAAAAACTGTTTTTT.

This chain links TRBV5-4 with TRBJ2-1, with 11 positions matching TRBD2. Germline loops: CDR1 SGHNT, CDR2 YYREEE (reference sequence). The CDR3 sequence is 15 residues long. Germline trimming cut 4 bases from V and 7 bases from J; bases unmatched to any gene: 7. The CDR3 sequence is CASSRVAGGPNEQFF. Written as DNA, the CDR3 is TGTGCCAGCAGCCGAGTAGCGGGAGGGCCGAATGAGCAGTTCTTC.

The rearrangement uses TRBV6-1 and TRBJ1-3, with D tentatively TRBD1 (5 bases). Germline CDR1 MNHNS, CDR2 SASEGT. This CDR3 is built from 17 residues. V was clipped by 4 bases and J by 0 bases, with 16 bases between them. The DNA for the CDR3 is TGTGCCAGCAGTGTAATTGACAGTGCCCACTCTGGAAACACCATATATTTT. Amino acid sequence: CASSVIDSAHSGNTIYF.

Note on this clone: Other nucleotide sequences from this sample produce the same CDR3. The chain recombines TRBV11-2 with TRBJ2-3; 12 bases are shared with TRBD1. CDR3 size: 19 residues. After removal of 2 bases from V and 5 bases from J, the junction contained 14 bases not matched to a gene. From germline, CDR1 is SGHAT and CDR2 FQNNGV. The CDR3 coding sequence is TGTGCCAGCAGCTTACGGGGAACCGGGACAGGGGGCTTAGTAGATACGCAGTATTTT. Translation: CASSLRGTGTGGLVDTQYF.